These 27 T cell receptor beta chains were sequenced from one sample in a study of shared clonotypes between healthy human individuals. CD45RO-negative, CCR7-positively selected cells formed the naive CD8 fraction, excluding terminally differentiated effector memory CD45RA+ cells. Some clones are missing from TCRdb's copy, which holds only in-frame ones; the method was immunoSEQ multiplex PCR. Of about 1,800,000 clones listed, roughly 95% are singletons. Sample: naive CD8+ T cells sorted from blood. The receptors come from a man aged 18 to 29 in good health.

This chain connects TRBV4-1 to TRBJ2-3; 9 bases are shared with TRBD2. CDR3 length equals 15 residues. Germline-derived CDR1 and CDR2 are MGHRA and YSYEKL. With 5 bases clipped from V and 1 base from J, the junction kept 4 bases outside the gene matches. The CDR3 here is CASSFSGSGTDTQYF. In nucleotides, the CDR3 is TGCGCCAGCAGCTTTAGCGGGAGTGGCACAGATACGCAGTATTTT.

The gene calls are TRBV10-2 and TRBJ2-3; TRBD2 is a possible D gene (5 bases). V was pared by 6 bases and J by 1 base, with 5 bases between. In germline, CDR1 is WSHSY, CDR2 SAAADI. This CDR3 spans 12 amino acids. CDR3 amino acids: CASRAGTDTQYF. The CDR3 region has the DNA TGCGCCAGCAGAGCGGGCACAGATACGCAGTATTTT.

The chain has TRBV10-2 and TRBJ1-1; unclear D gene. The CDR3 is 13 amino acids. Germline V gene sequence: CDR1 WSHSY, CDR2 SAAADI. The V gene lost 4 bases and the J gene lost 3 bases, with 9 bases spanning the gap. The CDR3 DNA sequence: TGCGCCAGCAGTGGAGCCTCATACACTGAAGCTTTCTTT. Translation: CASSGASYTEAFF.

With respect to this clone: The sample carries other DNA sequences with the same CDR3. The chain employs TRBV7-9 and TRBJ2-7; 9 positions agree with TRBD2. V lost 5 bases to trimming and J lost 2 bases; unmatched junction nucleotides: 4. The CDR3 contains 14 residues. Germline values: CDR1 SEHNR, CDR2 FQNEAQ (reference sequence). This chain's CDR3 is CASSPPSGAYEQYF. For the CDR3, the DNA is TGTGCCAGCAGCCCGCCTAGCGGGGCCTACGAGCAGTACTTC. Full variable domain (missing parts from reference TRBV7-9 and TRBJ2-7): DTGVSQNPRHKITKRGQNVTFRCDPISEHNRLYWYRQTLGQGPEFLTYFQNEAQLEKSRLLSDRFSAERPKGSFSTLEIQRTEQGDSAMYLCASSPPSGAYEQYFGPGTRLTVT.

The chain combines TRBV27 with TRBJ1-6, with D perhaps matching TRBD1 (5 bases). The CDR3 runs to 13 residues. Germline CDR1 and CDR2: MNHEY and SMNVEV (reference sequence). Trimming cost V 1 base and J 12 bases, with 10 bases left between them. CDR3 amino acids: CASSLLLGEPLHF. The CDR3 DNA follows: TGTGCCAGCAGTTTATTGTTGGGGGAACCCCTCCACTTT.

The chain combines TRBV27 with TRBJ2-5; 10 bases match TRBD2. CDR1 and CDR2 from the germline V gene are MNHEY and SMNVEV (reference sequence). The CDR3 runs 14 residues. V lost 6 bases to trimming and J lost 3 bases; unmatched junction nucleotides: 4. Written as DNA, the CDR3 is TGTGCCAGCAGATCGCTAGCGGGAGAAGAGACCCAGTACTTC. Protein sequence: CASRSLAGEETQYF.

CDR3 in amino acids: CASSYERITEAFF. CDR3 DNA sequence: TGTGCCAGCAGCTACGAAAGGATCACTGAAGCTTTCTTT. The chain is built from TRBV7-9 and TRBJ1-1; D not resolved. The germline V gene has CDR1 SEHNR and CDR2 FQNEAQ (reference sequence). The CDR3 is 13 residues long. V lost 4 bases and J 4 bases, leaving 10 bases between the germline ends.

V usage is TRBV7-9 and J usage is TRBJ2-1, with D possibly being TRBD1 (7 bases). This CDR3 has 15 residues. The ends were cut back, 2 bases at V and 7 bases at J, with 15 bases in the middle. The germline V gene has CDR1 SEHNR and CDR2 FQNEAQ (reference sequence). The CDR3 sequence: CASSLLQGGGNEQFF. In nucleotides, the CDR3 is TGTGCCAGCAGCTTACTGCAGGGGGGAGGAAATGAGCAGTTCTTC. The full variable domain, with the rest looked up from reference TRBV7-9 and TRBJ2-1, is DTGVSQNPRHKITKRGQNVTFRCDPISEHNRLYWYRQTLGQGPEFLTYFQNEAQLEKSRLLSDRFSAERPKGSFSTLEIQRTEQGDSAMYLCASSLLQGGGNEQFFGPGTRLTVL.

This chain links TRBV19 with TRBJ1-1; 7 bases fit TRBD1. The CDR3 length is 14 residues. Germline V lookup: CDR1 LNHDA, CDR2 SQIVND (reference sequence). The trim removed 4 bases at V and 5 bases at J, leaving 7 bases unmatched. CDR3 in DNA: TGTGCCAGTAGTACCCTGACAGGGCGGACTGAAGCTTTCTTT. As protein: CASSTLTGRTEAFF.

The chain combines TRBV6-6 with TRBJ2-5; possibly TRBD1 for D (5 bases). There are 14 residues in the CDR3. The germline V and J ends were trimmed by 5 bases and 7 bases, with 17 bases remaining between them. The germline CDR1 and CDR2 sequences are MNHNY and SVGAGI (reference sequence). The CDR3 DNA reads as TGTGCCAGCAGTCACCGGACACCGCAGGGGACCCAGTACTTC. Its translation is CASSHRTPQGTQYF.

Details on this clone: Other nucleotide sequences from this sample produce the same CDR3. This rearrangement joins TRBV9 to TRBJ2-1; 13 bases are a match to TRBD2. Losses at the gene ends were 0 bases for V and 0 bases for J; bases not matched to a gene: 0. Germline CDR1 is SGDLS and CDR2 is YYNGEE. There are 17 residues in the CDR3. CDR3 DNA sequence: TGTGCCAGCAGCGTAGGGACTAGCGGGAGCTCCTACAATGAGCAGTTCTTC. This gives the protein CASSVGTSGSSYNEQFF.

The genes are TRBV7-6 and TRBJ2-7; D might be TRBD2 (6 bases). The CDR3 covers 13 residues. Germline V gene lookup returns CDR1 SGHVS and CDR2 FNYEAQ. V shed 5 bases and J shed 3 bases, with 11 bases lying between them. CDR3 sequence reads: CASSASGSYEQYF. The CDR3 DNA sequence: TGTGCCAGCAGCGCATCCGGGAGCTACGAGCAGTACTTC.

The chain carries TRBV30 and TRBJ1-1; no reliable D call. The V and J ends lost 4 bases and 0 bases respectively, with 12 bases between them. This CDR3 comprises 14 residues. The germline CDR1 and CDR2 sequences are GTSNPN and SVGIG (reference sequence). Here the CDR3 reads CAWMGGTMNTEAFF. CDR3 coding DNA: TGTGCCTGGATGGGAGGAACCATGAACACTGAAGCTTTCTTT.

The rearrangement uses TRBV4-1 and TRBJ1-2, with 7 positions matching TRBD1. Per germline, CDR1 MGHRA and CDR2 YSYEKL. The trim removed 3 bases at V and 2 bases at J, leaving 12 bases unmatched. This CDR3 is built from 17 residues. CDR3 nucleotide sequence: TGCGCCAGCAGCCAGACTCGATTAGGGGGCGGCAACTATGGCTACACCTTC. It codes for CASSQTRLGGGNYGYTF.

Points on this clone: The sample holds other DNA sequences that translate to the same CDR3. The J gene is TRBJ2-1, the V gene TRBV9; D uncertain. V was clipped by 0 bases and J by 4 bases, with 8 bases between them. This CDR3 spans 14 amino acids. Germline V gene lookup returns CDR1 SGDLS and CDR2 YYNGEE. The CDR3 spells CASSVEGGYNEQFF. The CDR3 nucleotides are TGTGCCAGCAGCGTAGAAGGCGGATACAATGAGCAGTTCTTC.

The chain combines TRBV7-2 with TRBJ2-2; 11 bases align to TRBD2. Germline CDR1 reads SGHTA; CDR2 reads FQGNSA. This CDR3 has 20 amino acids. Unmatched junction bases numbered 15, after V lost 0 bases and J lost 6 bases. CDR3 sequence reads: CASSLAPTLVLAGVAGELFF. In nucleotides, the CDR3 is TGTGCCAGCAGCTTAGCGCCGACCCTTGTACTAGCGGGAGTTGCCGGGGAGCTGTTTTTT.

This chain links TRBV4-1 with TRBJ2-7; 12 nucleotides agree with TRBD2. Germline values: CDR1 MGHRA, CDR2 YSYEKL. The CDR3 has 16 amino acids. J was trimmed by 4 bases and V by 0 bases; bases with no gene match: 4. The CDR3 region is CASSQDMTSGRYEQYF. For the CDR3, the DNA is TGCGCCAGCAGCCAAGATATGACTAGCGGGAGATACGAGCAGTACTTC.

This chain connects TRBV19 to TRBJ2-1, with D possibly being TRBD1 or TRBD2 (6 bases each). CDR1 is LNHDA and CDR2 is SQIVND in the germline V gene (reference sequence). V lost 5 bases and J 6 bases, leaving 17 bases between the germline ends. This CDR3 is built from 15 residues. This CDR3 is CASSLGGPFFNEQFF. In nucleotides, the CDR3 is TGTGCCAGTAGTCTCGGGGGCCCATTCTTCAATGAGCAGTTCTTC.

The rearrangement joins TRBV7-9 to TRBJ2-5, with TRBD2 identical over 14 bases. Germline assignment: CDR1 SEHNR and CDR2 FQNEAQ (reference sequence). Germline trimming cut 5 bases from V and 1 base from J; bases unmatched to any gene: 9. This CDR3 has 18 amino acids. CDR3 bases: TGTGCCAGCAGCCCCCCCCCGGGACTAGCGGGAGTCCAAGAGACCCAGTACTTC. This translates into CASSPPPGLAGVQETQYF.

V usage is TRBV5-1 and J usage is TRBJ1-4; D uncertain. V lost 4 bases, J lost 8 bases, and 12 bases lay in between. The CDR3 is 13 residues long. Germline values: CDR1 SGHRS, CDR2 YFSETQ. CDR3 in amino acids: CASSPAVGEKLFF. CDR3 bases: TGCGCCAGCAGCCCGGCGGTGGGGGAAAAACTGTTTTTT.

A remark on this clone: This same CDR3 is encoded by further DNA sequences in the sample. The rearrangement joins TRBV7-9 to TRBJ2-7; 11 nucleotides agree with TRBD2. V shed 5 bases and J 3 bases; nucleotides not matched to a gene: 3. The CDR3 covers 14 residues. Germline CDR1 is SEHNR and CDR2 is FQNEAQ (reference sequence). Here the CDR3 DNA reads TGTGCCAGCAGCAGCGGGACTAGCGGCTACGAGCAGTACTTC. Translation: CASSSGTSGYEQYF.

V is TRBV6-6 and J is TRBJ2-7; 10 bases map to TRBD2. The CDR3 spans 16 residues. Germline CDR1 reads MNHNY; CDR2 reads SVGAGI (reference sequence). J was trimmed by 5 bases and V by 4 bases; bases with no gene match: 11. The CDR3 here is CASSLTAGTSVDEQYF. DNA for the CDR3: TGTGCCAGCAGTTTAACCGCCGGGACTAGCGTCGACGAGCAGTACTTC.

The chain links TRBV21-1 to TRBJ1-5. TRBV21-1 is a pseudogene locus. The CDR3 has 17 amino acids. The CDR3 spells CASSNGVRLDGNQPQHF. Written as DNA, the CDR3 is TGTGCCAGCAGCAACGGGGTCCGCCTCGACGGCAATCAGCCCCAGCATTTT.

This clone was detected only once. The V call is TRBV27, the J call TRBJ2-5; 15 nucleotides align to TRBD2. CDR3 length equals 16 residues. Trimming at V came to 5 bases and at J to 3 bases, leaving 4 bases not matched to a gene. The V gene's germline CDR1 is MNHEY and CDR2 SMNVEV (reference sequence). The CDR3 is CASSPGLAGGKETQYF. In DNA, the CDR3 is TGTGCCAGCAGTCCAGGACTAGCGGGGGGGAAAGAGACCCAGTACTTC.

Remarks on this clone: Different DNA sequences within this sample yield the same CDR3. This sequence joins TRBV10-3 and TRBJ2-3; D possibly uses TRBD1 or TRBD2 (5 bases each). V was pared by 3 bases and J by 3 bases, with 7 bases between. Germline V CDR1 and CDR2: ENHRY, SYGVKD. The CDR3 sequence is 13 residues long. CDR3 region: CAISDGGTDTQYF. DNA of the CDR3: TGTGCCATCAGTGATGGGGGTACAGATACGCAGTATTTT.

V is TRBV2 and J is TRBJ1-4; D is unresolved. The CDR3 sequence is 15 residues long. Germline CDR1 SNHLY, CDR2 FYNNEI. Trimming shortened V by 0 bases and J by 4 bases, and 9 bases separated the two germline ends. The CDR3 DNA sequence: TGTGCCAGCAGTGAAGCCGCCTTTGGTAATGAAAAACTGTTTTTT. Translating gives CASSEAAFGNEKLFF.

This chain connects TRBV11-2 to TRBJ1-4; 11 positions agree with TRBD1. J was trimmed by 6 bases and V by 5 bases; bases with no gene match: 14. CDR3 length: 18 residues. Germline CDR1 SGHAT, CDR2 FQNNGV. The CDR3 nucleotides are TGTGCCAGCAGCCAACGATTGGGACAGGGGGTCGGGGATGAAAAACTGTTTTTT. Translated: CASSQRLGQGVGDEKLFF.